The source of this T cell receptor beta chain is a study of T cell clonality in common variable immunodeficiency. Overall study results and limits: T cell subpopulation sequencing would be needed to explain CVID clonality. Shared TCRbeta clones were fewer between CVID subjects than controls.

This CDR3 is 15 amino acids long. The germline V gene encodes CDR1 KGHSH and CDR2 LQKENI. Trimming removed 3 bases at V and 3 bases at J, with 12 bases between. Sequencing input was equivalent genomic DNA from CVID and controls. Produced via immunoSEQ multiplex PCR; TCRdb's table is partial and in-frame only. The sample holds about 60,000 clones, and no clone turns up only once. At least ten counts were recorded for this clone. Its antigen is unidentified. The observed sequence ends 3 residues before the CDR3 terminus, with the missing tail filled in from the germline J gene. The chain employs TRBV18 and TRBJ2-1; D is unresolved. This clonotype was sampled from a person aged 18 to 75 in good health. What was sequenced was peripheral blood mononuclear cells. CDR3 in amino acids: CASSPRGLNYNEQFF. CDR3 DNA, as far as it was read: TGTGCCAGCTCACCTCGTGGGCTAAACTACAATGAG.